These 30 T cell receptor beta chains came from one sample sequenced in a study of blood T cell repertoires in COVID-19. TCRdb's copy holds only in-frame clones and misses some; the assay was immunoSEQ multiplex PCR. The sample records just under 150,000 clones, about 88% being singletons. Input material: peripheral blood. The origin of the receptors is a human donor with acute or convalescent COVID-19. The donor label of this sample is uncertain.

The CDR3 nucleotides are TGTGCCAGCAGTTCACAGGGTGCAGGAAACACCATATATTTT. It yields the protein CASSSQGAGNTIYF. The rearrangement uses TRBV28 and TRBJ1-3; tentatively, D is TRBD1 (6 bases). Germline V gene sequence: CDR1 MDHEN, CDR2 SYDVKM. This CDR3 has 14 residues. The germline V and J ends were trimmed by 4 bases and 4 bases, with 11 bases remaining between them.

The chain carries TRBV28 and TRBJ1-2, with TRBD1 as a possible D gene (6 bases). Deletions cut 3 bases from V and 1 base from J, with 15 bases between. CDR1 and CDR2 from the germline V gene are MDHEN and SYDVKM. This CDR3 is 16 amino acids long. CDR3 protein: CASSFTGSRHNYGYTF. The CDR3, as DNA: TGTGCCAGCAGTTTTACAGGGAGCCGCCATAACTATGGCTACACCTTC.

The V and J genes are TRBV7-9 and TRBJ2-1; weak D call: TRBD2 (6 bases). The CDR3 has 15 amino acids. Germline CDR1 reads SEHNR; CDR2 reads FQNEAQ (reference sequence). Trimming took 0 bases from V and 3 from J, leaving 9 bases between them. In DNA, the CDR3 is TGTGCCAGCAGCTTAGCAGGACTACTCTACAATGAGCAGTTCTTC. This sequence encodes CASSLAGLLYNEQFF.

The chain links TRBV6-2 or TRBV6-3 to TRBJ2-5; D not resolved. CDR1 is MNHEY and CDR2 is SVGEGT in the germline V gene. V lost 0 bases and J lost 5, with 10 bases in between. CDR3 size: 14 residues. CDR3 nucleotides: TGTGCCAGCAGTTACTCCAAGAGTATGGAGACCCAGTACTTC. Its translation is CASSYSKSMETQYF.

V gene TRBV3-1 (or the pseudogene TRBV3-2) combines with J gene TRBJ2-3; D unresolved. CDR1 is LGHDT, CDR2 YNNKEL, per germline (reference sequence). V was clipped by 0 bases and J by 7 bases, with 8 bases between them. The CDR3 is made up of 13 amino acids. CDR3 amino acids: CASSQEGVYTQYF. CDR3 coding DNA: TGTGCCAGCAGCCAAGAAGGAGTTTATACGCAGTATTTT.

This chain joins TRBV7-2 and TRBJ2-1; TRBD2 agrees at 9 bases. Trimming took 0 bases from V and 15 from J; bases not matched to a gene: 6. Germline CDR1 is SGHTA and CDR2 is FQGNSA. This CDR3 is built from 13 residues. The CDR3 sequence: CASSLAELGLAFF. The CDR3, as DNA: TGTGCCAGCAGCTTAGCGGAGTTGGGACTAGCGTTCTTC. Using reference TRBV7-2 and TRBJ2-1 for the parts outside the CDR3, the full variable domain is GAGVSQSPSNKVTEKGKDVELRCDPISGHTALYWYRQSLGQGLEFLIYFQGNSAPDKSGLPSDRFSAERTGGSVSTLTIQRTQQEDSAVYLCASSLAELGLAFFGPGTRLTVL.

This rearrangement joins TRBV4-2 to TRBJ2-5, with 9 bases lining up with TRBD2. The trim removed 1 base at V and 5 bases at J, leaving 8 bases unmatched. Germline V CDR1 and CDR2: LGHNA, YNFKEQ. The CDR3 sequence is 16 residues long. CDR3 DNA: TGTGCCAGCAGCCAAGTCGCGGCGGGAGGGCCTGAGACCCAGTACTTC. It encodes CASSQVAAGGPETQYF.

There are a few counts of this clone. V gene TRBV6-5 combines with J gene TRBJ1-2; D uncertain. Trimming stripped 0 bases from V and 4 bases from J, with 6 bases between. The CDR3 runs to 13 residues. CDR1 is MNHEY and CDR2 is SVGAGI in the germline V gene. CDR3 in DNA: TGTGCCAGCAGTTACTCAGCGAGCTATGGCTACACCTTC. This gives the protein CASSYSASYGYTF.

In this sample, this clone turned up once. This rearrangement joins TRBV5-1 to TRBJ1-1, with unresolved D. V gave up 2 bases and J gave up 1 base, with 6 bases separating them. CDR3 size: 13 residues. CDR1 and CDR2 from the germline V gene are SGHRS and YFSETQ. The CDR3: CASSFEANTEAFF. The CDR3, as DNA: TGCGCCAGCAGCTTCGAGGCGAACACTGAAGCTTTCTTT. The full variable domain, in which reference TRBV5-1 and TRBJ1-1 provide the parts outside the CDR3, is KAGVTQTPRYLIKTRGQQVTLSCSPISGHRSVSWYQQTPGQGLQFLFEYFSETQRNKGNFPGRFSGRQFSNSRSEMNVSTLELGDSALYLCASSFEANTEAFFGQGTRLTVV.

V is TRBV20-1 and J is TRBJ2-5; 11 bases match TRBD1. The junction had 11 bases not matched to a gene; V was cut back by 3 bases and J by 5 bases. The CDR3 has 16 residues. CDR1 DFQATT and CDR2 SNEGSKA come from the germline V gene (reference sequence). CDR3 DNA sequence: TGCAGTGCTAGTTCTCCCGGACAGGGGGCGCGGGAGACCCAGTACTTC. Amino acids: CSASSPGQGARETQYF.

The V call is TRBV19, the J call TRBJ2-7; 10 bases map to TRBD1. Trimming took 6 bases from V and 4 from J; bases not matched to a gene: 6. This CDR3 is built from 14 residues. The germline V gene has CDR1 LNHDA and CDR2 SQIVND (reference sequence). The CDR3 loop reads CASSPGQGKYEQYF. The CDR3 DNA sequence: TGTGCCAGTAGCCCGGGACAGGGGAAATACGAGCAGTACTTC.

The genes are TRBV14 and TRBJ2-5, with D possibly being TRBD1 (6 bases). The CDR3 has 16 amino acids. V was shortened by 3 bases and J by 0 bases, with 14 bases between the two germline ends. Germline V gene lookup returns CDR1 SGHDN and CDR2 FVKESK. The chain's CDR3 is CASSHGLRTDQETQYF. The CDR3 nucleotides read TGTGCCAGCAGCCATGGTCTCAGGACAGACCAAGAGACCCAGTACTTC. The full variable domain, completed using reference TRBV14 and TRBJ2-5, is EAGVTQFPSHSVIEKGQTVTLRCDPISGHDNLYWYRRVMGKEIKFLLHFVKESKQDESGMPNNRFLAERTGGTYSTLKVQPAELEDSGVYFCASSHGLRTDQETQYFGPGTRLLVL.

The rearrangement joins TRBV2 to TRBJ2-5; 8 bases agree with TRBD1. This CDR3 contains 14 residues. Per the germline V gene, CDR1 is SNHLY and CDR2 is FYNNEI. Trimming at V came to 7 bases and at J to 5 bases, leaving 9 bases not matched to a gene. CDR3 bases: TGTGCCAGCACCAGGGGGCGTGTTTTGGAGACCCAGTACTTC. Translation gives CASTRGRVLETQYF.

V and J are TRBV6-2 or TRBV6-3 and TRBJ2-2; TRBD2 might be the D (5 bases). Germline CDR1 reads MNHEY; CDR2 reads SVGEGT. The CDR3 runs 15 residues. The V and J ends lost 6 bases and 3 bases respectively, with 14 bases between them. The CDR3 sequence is CASSPLAADTGELFF. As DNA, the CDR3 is TGTGCCAGCAGCCCTCTAGCAGCAGACACCGGGGAGCTGTTTTTT.

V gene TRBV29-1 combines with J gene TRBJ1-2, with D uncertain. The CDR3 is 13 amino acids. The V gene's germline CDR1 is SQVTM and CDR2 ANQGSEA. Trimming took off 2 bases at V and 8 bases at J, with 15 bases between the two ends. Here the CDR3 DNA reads TGCAGCGTTGAATCGTCGGGGATTAGGGGCTACACCTTC. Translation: CSVESSGIRGYTF.

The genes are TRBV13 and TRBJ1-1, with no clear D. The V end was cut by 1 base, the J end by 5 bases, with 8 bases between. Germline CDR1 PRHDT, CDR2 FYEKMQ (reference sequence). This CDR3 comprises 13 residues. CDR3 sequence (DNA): TGTGCCAGCAGCTTAGATTTCGGGACTGAAGCTTTCTTT. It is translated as CASSLDFGTEAFF.

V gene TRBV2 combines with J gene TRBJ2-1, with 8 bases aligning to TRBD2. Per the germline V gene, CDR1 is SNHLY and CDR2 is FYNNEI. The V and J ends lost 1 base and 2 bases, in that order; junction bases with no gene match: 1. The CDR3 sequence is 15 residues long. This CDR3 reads CASSEGSGAYNEQFF. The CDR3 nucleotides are TGTGCCAGCAGTGAAGGTAGCGGGGCCTACAATGAGCAGTTCTTC.

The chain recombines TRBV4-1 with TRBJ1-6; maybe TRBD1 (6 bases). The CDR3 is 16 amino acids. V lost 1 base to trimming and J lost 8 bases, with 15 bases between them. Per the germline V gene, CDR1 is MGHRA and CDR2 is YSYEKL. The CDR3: CASSQGLGAVDSPLHF. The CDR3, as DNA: TGCGCCAGCAGCCAAGGTCTGGGGGCTGTAGATTCACCCCTCCACTTT.

CDR3 sequence (DNA): TGTGCCAGCAGCGCGAGGACTAGCGGGGGCCTTCTCAGCACAGATACGCAGTATTTT. Its protein is CASSARTSGGLLSTDTQYF. The chain recombines TRBV9 with TRBJ2-3, with 13 bases that match TRBD2. Germline CDR1 is SGDLS and CDR2 is YYNGEE. This CDR3 comprises 19 residues. Trimming at V came to 3 bases and at J to 0 bases, leaving 10 bases not matched to a gene. Drawing the rest from reference TRBV9 and TRBJ2-3, the complete variable domain is DSGVTQTPKHLITATGQRVTLRCSPRSGDLSVYWYQQSLDQGLQFLIQYYNGEERAKGNILERFSAQQFPDLHSELNLSSLELGDSALYFCASSARTSGGLLSTDTQYFGPGTRLTVL.

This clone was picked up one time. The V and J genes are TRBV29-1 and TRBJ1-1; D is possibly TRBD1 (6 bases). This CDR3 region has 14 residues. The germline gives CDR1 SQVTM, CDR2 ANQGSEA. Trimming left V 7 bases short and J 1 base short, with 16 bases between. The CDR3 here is CSGTRGGGNTEAFF. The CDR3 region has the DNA TGCAGCGGCACGAGGGGAGGGGGGAACACTGAAGCTTTCTTT.

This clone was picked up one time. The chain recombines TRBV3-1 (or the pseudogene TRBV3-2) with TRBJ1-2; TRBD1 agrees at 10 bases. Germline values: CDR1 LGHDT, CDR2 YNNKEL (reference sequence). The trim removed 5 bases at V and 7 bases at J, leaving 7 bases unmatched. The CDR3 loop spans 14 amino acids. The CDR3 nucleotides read TGTGCCAGCAGCTTCTGGGGACAGGGGTTTGGCTACACCTTC. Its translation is CASSFWGQGFGYTF.

CDR3 nucleotides: TGTGCCAGCAACGAACCGGGACAGACGAACACTGAAGCTTTCTTT. Its translation is CASNEPGQTNTEAFF. This chain joins TRBV7-2 and TRBJ1-1; 7 bases line up with TRBD1. Germline V lookup: CDR1 SGHTA, CDR2 FQGNSA. The junction had 9 bases not matched to a gene; V was cut back by 7 bases and J by 1 base. The CDR3 extends over 15 amino acids.

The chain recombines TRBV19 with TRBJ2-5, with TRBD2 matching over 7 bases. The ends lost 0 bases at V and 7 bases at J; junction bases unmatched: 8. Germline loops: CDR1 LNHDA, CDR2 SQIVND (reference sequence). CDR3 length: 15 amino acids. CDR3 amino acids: CASSIDLGRAATQYF. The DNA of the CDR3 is TGTGCCAGTAGTATAGATTTGGGGAGGGCCGCGACCCAGTACTTC.

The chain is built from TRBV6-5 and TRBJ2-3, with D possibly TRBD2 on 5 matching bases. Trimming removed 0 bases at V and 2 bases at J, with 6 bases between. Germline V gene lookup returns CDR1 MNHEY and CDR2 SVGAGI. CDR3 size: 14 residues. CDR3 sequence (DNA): TGTGCCAGCAGTTACTCGAGGGACACAGATACGCAGTATTTT. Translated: CASSYSRDTDTQYF.

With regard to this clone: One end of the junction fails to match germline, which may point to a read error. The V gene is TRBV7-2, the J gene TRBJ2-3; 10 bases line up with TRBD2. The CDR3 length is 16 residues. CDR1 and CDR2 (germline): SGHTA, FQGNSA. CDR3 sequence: CASSVAGGTFTDTQYF. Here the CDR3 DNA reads TGTGCCAGCAGCGTAGCGGGAGGAACATTCACAGATACGCAGTATTTT.

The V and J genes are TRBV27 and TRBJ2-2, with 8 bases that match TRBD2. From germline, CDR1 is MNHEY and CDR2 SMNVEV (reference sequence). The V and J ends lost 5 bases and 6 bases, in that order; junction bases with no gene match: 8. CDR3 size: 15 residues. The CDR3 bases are TGTGCCAGCAGTCAAACCGGGACTAGTCCCGGGGAGCTGTTTTTT. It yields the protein CASSQTGTSPGELFF.

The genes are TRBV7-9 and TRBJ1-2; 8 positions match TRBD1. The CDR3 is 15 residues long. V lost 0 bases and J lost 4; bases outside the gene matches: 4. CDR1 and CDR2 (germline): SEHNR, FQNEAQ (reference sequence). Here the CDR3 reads CASSLALDRAYGYTF. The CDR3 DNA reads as TGTGCCAGCAGCTTAGCCCTGGACAGGGCCTATGGCTACACCTTC.

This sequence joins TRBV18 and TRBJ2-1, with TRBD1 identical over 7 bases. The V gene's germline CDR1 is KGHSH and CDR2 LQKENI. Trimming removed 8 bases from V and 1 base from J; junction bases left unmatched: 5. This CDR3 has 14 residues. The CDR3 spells CASARDRSYNEQFF. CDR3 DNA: TGTGCCAGCGCCCGGGACAGATCCTACAATGAGCAGTTCTTC.

The CDR3 coding sequence is TGCGCCAGCAGCCAAGATAGGGGACAGGAGCAGTTCTTC. It is translated as CASSQDRGQEQFF. V usage is TRBV4-3 and J usage is TRBJ2-1, with 7 bases identical to TRBD1. The CDR3 is made up of 13 amino acids. Trimming removed 0 bases from V and 10 bases from J; junction bases left unmatched: 3. CDR1 and CDR2 (germline): LGHNA, YSLEER.

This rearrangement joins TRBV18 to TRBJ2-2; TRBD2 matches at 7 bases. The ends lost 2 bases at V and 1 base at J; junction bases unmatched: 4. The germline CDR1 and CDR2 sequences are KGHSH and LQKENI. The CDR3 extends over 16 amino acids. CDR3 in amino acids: CASSPLGGLNTGELFF. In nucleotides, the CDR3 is TGTGCCAGCTCACCATTGGGAGGGTTGAACACCGGGGAGCTGTTTTTT.